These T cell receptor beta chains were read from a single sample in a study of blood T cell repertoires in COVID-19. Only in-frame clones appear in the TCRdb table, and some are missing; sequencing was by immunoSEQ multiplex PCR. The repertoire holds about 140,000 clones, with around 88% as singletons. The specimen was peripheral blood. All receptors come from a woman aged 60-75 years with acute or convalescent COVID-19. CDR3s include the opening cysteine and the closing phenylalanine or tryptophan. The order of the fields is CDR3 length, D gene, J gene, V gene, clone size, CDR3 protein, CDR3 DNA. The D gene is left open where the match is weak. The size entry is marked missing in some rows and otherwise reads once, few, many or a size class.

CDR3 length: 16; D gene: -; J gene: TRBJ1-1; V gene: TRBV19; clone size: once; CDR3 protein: CASTHRPGARDTEAFF; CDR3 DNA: TGTGCCAGTACTCACCGGCCAGGGGCGAGGGACACTGAAGCTTTCTTT
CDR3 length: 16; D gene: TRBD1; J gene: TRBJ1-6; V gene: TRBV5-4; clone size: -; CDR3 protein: CASSSGQLTYNSPLHF; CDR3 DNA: TGTGCCAGCAGCTCGGGACAGCTTACCTATAATTCACCCCTCCACTTT
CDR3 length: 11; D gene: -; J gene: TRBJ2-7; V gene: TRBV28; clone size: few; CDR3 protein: CASLADYEQYF; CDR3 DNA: TGTGCCAGCCTCGCGGATTACGAGCAGTACTTC
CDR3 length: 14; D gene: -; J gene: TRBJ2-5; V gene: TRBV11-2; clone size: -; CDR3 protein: CASSLGTARETQYF; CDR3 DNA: TGTGCCAGCAGCTTAGGAACCGCCCGGGAGACCCAGTACTTC
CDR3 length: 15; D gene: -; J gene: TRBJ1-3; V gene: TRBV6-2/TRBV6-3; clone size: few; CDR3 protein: CASSSGRDSGNTIYF; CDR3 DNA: TGTGCCAGCAGTTCCGGACGGGACTCTGGAAACACCATATATTTT
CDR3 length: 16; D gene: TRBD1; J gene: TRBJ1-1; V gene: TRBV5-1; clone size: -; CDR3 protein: CASSTGTGVTYTEAFF; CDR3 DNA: TGCGCCAGCAGTACGGGGACAGGGGTAACCTACACTGAAGCTTTCTTT
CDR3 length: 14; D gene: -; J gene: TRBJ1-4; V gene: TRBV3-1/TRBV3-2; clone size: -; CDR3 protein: CASSQEAVNEKLFF; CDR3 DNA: TGTGCCAGCAGCCAAGAGGCAGTGAATGAAAAACTGTTTTTT
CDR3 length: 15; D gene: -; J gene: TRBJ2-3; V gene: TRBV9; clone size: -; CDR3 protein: CASSVGIGDTDTQYF; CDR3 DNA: TGTGCCAGCAGCGTAGGTATAGGGGACACAGATACGCAGTATTTT
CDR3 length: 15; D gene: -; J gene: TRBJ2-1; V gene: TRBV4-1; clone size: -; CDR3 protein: CASTIRGEAGNEQFF; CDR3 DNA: TGCGCCAGCACCATTCGAGGGGAGGCGGGCAATGAGCAGTTCTTC
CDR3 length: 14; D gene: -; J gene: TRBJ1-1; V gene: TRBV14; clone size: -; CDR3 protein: CASSPGQANTEAFF; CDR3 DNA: TGTGCCAGCAGCCCGGGACAAGCGAACACTGAAGCTTTCTTT
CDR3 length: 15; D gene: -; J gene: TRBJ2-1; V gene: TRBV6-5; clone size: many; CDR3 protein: CASSYLQGSANEQFF; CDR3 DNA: TGTGCCAGCAGTTACTTGCAGGGTTCCGCCAATGAGCAGTTCTTC
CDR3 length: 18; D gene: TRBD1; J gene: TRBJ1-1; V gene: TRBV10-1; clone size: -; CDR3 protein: CASSESGTGRSCGYWAFF; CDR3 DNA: TGCGCCAGCAGTGAGTCGGGGACAGGTCGCTCCTGCGGATACTGGGCTTTCTTT
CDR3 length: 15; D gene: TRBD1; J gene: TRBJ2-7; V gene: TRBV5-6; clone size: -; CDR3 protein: CASSLQGTYSYEQYF; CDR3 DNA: TGTGCCAGCAGCTTACAGGGGACCTACTCCTACGAGCAGTACTTC
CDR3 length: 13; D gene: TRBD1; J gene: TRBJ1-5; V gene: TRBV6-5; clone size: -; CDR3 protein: CASRRTGHQPQHF; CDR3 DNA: TGTGCCAGCAGACGGACAGGGCATCAGCCCCAGCATTTT
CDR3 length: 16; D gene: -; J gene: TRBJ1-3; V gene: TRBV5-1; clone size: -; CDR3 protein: CASSLTGPNSGNTIYF; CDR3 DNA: TGCGCCAGCAGCTTGACAGGGCCGAACTCTGGAAACACCATATATTTT
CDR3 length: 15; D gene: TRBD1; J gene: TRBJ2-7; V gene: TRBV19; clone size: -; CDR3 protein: CASSRQGAPTIEQYF; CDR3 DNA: TGTGCCAGTAGCCGACAGGGGGCACCCACTATCGAGCAGTACTTC
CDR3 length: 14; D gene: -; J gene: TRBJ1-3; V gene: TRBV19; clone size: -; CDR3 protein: CASSIRRSGNTIYF; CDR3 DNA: TGTGCCAGTAGTATCCGGAGGTCTGGAAACACCATATATTTT
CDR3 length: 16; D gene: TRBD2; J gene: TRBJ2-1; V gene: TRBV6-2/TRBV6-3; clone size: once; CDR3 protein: CASSSRTSGGEGEQFF; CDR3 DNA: TGTGCCAGCAGTTCCCGGACTAGCGGGGGGGAAGGTGAGCAGTTCTTC
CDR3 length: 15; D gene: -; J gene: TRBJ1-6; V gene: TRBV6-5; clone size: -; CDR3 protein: CASRLDRTYNSPLHF; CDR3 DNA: TGTGCCAGCAGGCTAGACAGGACCTATAATTCACCCCTCCACTTT
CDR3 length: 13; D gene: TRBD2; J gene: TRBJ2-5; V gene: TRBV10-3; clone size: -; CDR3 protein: CAIRGTSQETQYF; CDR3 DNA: TGTGCCATCAGGGGGACTAGCCAAGAGACCCAGTACTTC
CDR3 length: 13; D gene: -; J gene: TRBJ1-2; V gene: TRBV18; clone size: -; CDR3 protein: CASSPAGLYGYTF; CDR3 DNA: TGTGCCAGCTCACCAGCAGGGCTCTATGGCTACACCTTC
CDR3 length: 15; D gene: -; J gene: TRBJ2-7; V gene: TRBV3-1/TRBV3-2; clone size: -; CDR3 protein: CASSQEFNRAREQYF; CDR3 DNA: TGTGCCAGCAGCCAAGAGTTTAACAGGGCTAGGGAGCAGTACTTC
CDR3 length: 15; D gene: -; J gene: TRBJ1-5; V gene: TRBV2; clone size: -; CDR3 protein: CASTLGGYSNQPQHF; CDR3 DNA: TGTGCCAGCACCTTGGGGGGTTATAGCAATCAGCCCCAGCATTTT
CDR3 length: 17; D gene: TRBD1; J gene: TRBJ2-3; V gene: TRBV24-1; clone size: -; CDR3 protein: CATSESGTGASTDTQYF; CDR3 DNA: TGTGCCACCAGTGAGTCCGGGACAGGGGCGAGCACAGATACGCAGTATTTT
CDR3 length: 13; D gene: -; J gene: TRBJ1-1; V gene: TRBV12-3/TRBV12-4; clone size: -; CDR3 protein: CASSLARAAEAFF; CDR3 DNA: TGTGCCAGCAGTTTAGCGCGGGCAGCCGAAGCTTTCTTT
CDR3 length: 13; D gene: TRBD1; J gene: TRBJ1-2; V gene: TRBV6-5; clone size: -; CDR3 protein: CASRRQGYYGYTF; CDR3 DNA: TGTGCCAGCAGAAGACAGGGCTACTATGGCTACACCTTC
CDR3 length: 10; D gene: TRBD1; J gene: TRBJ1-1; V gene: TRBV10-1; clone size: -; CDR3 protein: CASQGAGAFF; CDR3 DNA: TGCGCCAGCCAGGGGGCGGGAGCTTTCTTT
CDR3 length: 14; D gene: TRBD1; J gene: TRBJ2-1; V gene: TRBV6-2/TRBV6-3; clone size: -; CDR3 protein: CASSYTRQGGEQFF; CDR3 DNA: TGTGCCAGCAGTTACACCCGACAGGGCGGTGAGCAGTTCTTC
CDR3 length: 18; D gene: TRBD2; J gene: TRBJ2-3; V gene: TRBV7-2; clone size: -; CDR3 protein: CASSLGTGGIGNRDTQYF; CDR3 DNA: TGTGCCAGCAGCTTAGGGACGGGGGGAATCGGTAATAGGGATACGCAGTATTTT
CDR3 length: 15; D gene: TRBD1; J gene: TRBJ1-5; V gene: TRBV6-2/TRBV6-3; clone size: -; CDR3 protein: CASSSDDRVGQPQHF; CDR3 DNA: TGTGCCAGCAGTTCTGATGACAGGGTGGGACAGCCCCAGCATTTT
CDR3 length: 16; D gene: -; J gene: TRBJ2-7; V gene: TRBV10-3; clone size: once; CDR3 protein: CAIRSSAQGNSYEQYF; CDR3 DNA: TGTGCCATCAGATCGTCTGCTCAGGGGAATTCCTACGAGCAGTACTTC
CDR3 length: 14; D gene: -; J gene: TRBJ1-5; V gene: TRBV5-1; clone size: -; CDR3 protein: CASSRGGDDQPQHF; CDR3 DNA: TGCGCCAGCAGTAGGGGAGGGGATGATCAGCCCCAGCATTTT
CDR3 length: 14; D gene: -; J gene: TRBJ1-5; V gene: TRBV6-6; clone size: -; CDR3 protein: CASSYGDSNQPQHF; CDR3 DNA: TGTGCCAGCAGTTACGGAGATAGCAATCAGCCCCAGCATTTT
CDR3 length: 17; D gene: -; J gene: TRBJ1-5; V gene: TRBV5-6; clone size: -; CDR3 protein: CASSSFVQGTGNQPQHF; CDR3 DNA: TGTGCCAGCAGCTCTTTCGTTCAGGGGACCGGCAATCAGCCCCAGCATTTT
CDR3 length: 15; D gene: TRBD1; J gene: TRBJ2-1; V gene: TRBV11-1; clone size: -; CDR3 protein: CASSLAGDRGNEQFF; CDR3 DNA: TGTGCCAGCAGCTTAGCCGGGGACAGGGGGAATGAGCAGTTCTTC
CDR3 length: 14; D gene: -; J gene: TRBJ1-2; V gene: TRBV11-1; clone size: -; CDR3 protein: CASSLASGPFGYTF; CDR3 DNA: TGTGCCAGCAGCTTAGCGTCTGGGCCCTTTGGCTACACCTTC
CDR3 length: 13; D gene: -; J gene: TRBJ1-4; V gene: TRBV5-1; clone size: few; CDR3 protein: CASREGTNEKLFF; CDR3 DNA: TGCGCCAGCAGAGAGGGAACTAATGAAAAACTGTTTTTT
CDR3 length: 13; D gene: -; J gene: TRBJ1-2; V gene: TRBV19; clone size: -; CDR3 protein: CASSTIDSYGYTF; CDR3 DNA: TGTGCCAGTAGTACTATAGACAGCTATGGCTACACCTTC
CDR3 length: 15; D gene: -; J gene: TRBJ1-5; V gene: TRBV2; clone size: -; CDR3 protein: CASSDYGASNQPQHF; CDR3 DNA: TGTGCCAGCAGTGATTATGGGGCTAGCAATCAGCCCCAGCATTTT
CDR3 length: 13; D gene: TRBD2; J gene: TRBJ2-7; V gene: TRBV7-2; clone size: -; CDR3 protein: CASSLGGGYEQYF; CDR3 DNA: TGTGCCAGCAGCTTAGGCGGGGGGTACGAGCAGTACTTC
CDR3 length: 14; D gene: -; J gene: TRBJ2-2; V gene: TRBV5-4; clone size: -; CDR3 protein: CASRLTANTGELFF; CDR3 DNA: TGTGCCAGCAGACTCACAGCGAACACCGGGGAGCTGTTTTTT
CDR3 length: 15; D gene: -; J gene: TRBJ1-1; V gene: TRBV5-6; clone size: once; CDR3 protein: CASSLALTGNTEAFF; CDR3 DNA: TGTGCCAGCAGCTTGGCCCTCACAGGGAACACTGAAGCTTTCTTT
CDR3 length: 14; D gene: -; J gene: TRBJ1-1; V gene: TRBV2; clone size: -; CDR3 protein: CASTGGRINTEAFF; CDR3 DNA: TGTGCCAGCACGGGAGGCAGGATAAACACTGAAGCTTTCTTT